A selection of T cell receptor beta chains follows, all from one sample in a study of T-cell reconstitution after alpha-beta-depleted transplantation in children. TCRdb re-derived calls from the PCR reads in MiXCR, one entry per CDR3 protein. The data hold 490,000 or so distinct CDR3 sequences, with roughly an eighth observed a single time. The sample here was PBMCs from the stem cell graft donor, taken from the stem cell graft. The receptors stem from a human donor who donated a stem cell graft to a child with combined immunodeficiency. Both conserved end residues are part of each CDR3. D genes are given only for firm matches. Clone size appears in some rows only: once, few, many, or a class for an expanded clone.

J gene: TRBJ2-3; clone size: NA; D gene: NA; V gene: TRBV20-1; CDR3 DNA: TGCAGTGCTAGAGGCCGGGACCCAGATACGCAGTATTTT; CDR3 protein: CSARGRDPDTQYF
J gene: TRBJ2-7; clone size: NA; D gene: TRBD2; V gene: TRBV20-1; CDR3 DNA: TGCAGTGCTTACGACCCCGGGACTAGCCAGACCTACGAGCAGTACTTC; CDR3 protein: CSAYDPGTSQTYEQYF
J gene: TRBJ2-7; clone size: NA; D gene: TRBD2; V gene: TRBV20-1; CDR3 DNA: TGCAGTGCTAGAGACAAGCGGGGCGATCCCTACGAGCAGTACTTC; CDR3 protein: CSARDKRGDPYEQYF
J gene: TRBJ2-4; clone size: NA; D gene: NA; V gene: TRBV7-9; CDR3 DNA: TGTGCCAGCAGCTCAGGAGTTTCAGCCAAAAACATTCAGTACTTC; CDR3 protein: CASSSGVSAKNIQYF
J gene: TRBJ2-2; clone size: many; D gene: TRBD2; V gene: TRBV6-4; CDR3 DNA: TGTGCCAGCAGCGACGCGGGGGGCTCCGGGGAGCTGTTTTTT; CDR3 protein: CASSDAGGSGELFF
J gene: TRBJ2-1; clone size: NA; D gene: NA; V gene: TRBV12-3/TRBV12-4; CDR3 DNA: TGTGCCAGCAGTTCCCCGGGGCAGGGTGGAGAGCAGTTCTTC; CDR3 protein: CASSSPGQGGEQFF
J gene: TRBJ2-7; clone size: few; D gene: NA; V gene: TRBV6-2/TRBV6-3; CDR3 DNA: TGTGCCAGCAGCCCTTGGGGACCCAACTACGAGCAGTACTTC; CDR3 protein: CASSPWGPNYEQYF
J gene: TRBJ2-5; clone size: few; D gene: NA; V gene: TRBV5-1; CDR3 DNA: TGCGCCAGCAGCTTGTACCCGGGACGCCAAGAGACCCAGTACTTC; CDR3 protein: CASSLYPGRQETQYF
J gene: TRBJ2-5; clone size: few; D gene: TRBD2; V gene: TRBV12-3/TRBV12-4; CDR3 DNA: TGTGCCAGCAGCGAGGGACTAGCGGGAGCCTTTAAGACCCAGTACTTC; CDR3 protein: CASSEGLAGAFKTQYF
J gene: TRBJ2-4; clone size: NA; D gene: NA; V gene: TRBV12-3/TRBV12-4; CDR3 DNA: TGTGCCAGCAGCAAGGGGACCGCTGATCCCAAAAACATTCAGTACTTC; CDR3 protein: CASSKGTADPKNIQYF
J gene: TRBJ1-2; clone size: few; D gene: NA; V gene: TRBV20-1; CDR3 DNA: TGCAGTGCTGAGGACGGATATGGCTACACCTTC; CDR3 protein: CSAEDGYGYTF
J gene: TRBJ2-1; clone size: few; D gene: NA; V gene: TRBV2; CDR3 DNA: TGTGCCAGCAACAAAGTGGGCTTATACAATGAGCAGTTCTTC; CDR3 protein: CASNKVGLYNEQFF
J gene: TRBJ1-1; clone size: few; D gene: NA; V gene: TRBV5-1; CDR3 DNA: TGCGCCAGCAGCTTTACAGAGTCGAACACTGAAGCTTTCTTT; CDR3 protein: CASSFTESNTEAFF
J gene: TRBJ1-2; clone size: NA; D gene: NA; V gene: TRBV7-2; CDR3 DNA: TGTGCCAGCAGCTTAGGACACATCCCTAACTATGGCTACACCTTC; CDR3 protein: CASSLGHIPNYGYTF
J gene: TRBJ2-2; clone size: many; D gene: NA; V gene: TRBV11-2; CDR3 DNA: TGTGCCAGCAGTAGAGGGTTCTTGAACACCGGGGAGCTGTTTTTT; CDR3 protein: CASSRGFLNTGELFF
J gene: TRBJ2-7; clone size: NA; D gene: TRBD1; V gene: TRBV4-3; CDR3 DNA: TGCGCCAGCAGCCTTTCTACAGGGGTCTACGAGCAGTACTTC; CDR3 protein: CASSLSTGVYEQYF
J gene: TRBJ2-7; clone size: NA; D gene: TRBD1; V gene: TRBV25-1; CDR3 DNA: TGTGCCAGCAGTGATCCCAGTGGGGACAGGGGGCGGGTGTACGAGCAGTACTTC; CDR3 protein: CASSDPSGDRGRVYEQYF
J gene: TRBJ2-5; clone size: NA; D gene: TRBD2; V gene: TRBV3-1; CDR3 DNA: TGTGCCAGCAGCGCCAGACTAGCGGGGGCCCACCAAGAGACCCAGTACTTC; CDR3 protein: CASSARLAGAHQETQYF
J gene: TRBJ1-1; clone size: many; D gene: NA; V gene: TRBV24-1; CDR3 DNA: TGTGCCACCAGTGGTAAACAGTCCGAGACTTTCTTT; CDR3 protein: CATSGKQSETFF
J gene: TRBJ2-3; clone size: many; D gene: NA; V gene: TRBV29-1; CDR3 DNA: TGCAGCGTTGCCACCCGAGGGCGTACGGTACCCAGGACAGATACGCAGTATTTT; CDR3 protein: CSVATRGRTVPRTDTQYF
J gene: TRBJ1-1; clone size: NA; D gene: NA; V gene: TRBV3-1; CDR3 DNA: TGTGCCACCAGCCTAGAACCGCTGAACACTGAAGCTTTCTTT; CDR3 protein: CATSLEPLNTEAFF
J gene: TRBJ2-3; clone size: many; D gene: NA; V gene: TRBV6-1; CDR3 DNA: TGTGCCAGCTCGACAGCAAACACAGATACGCAGTATTTT; CDR3 protein: CASSTANTDTQYF
J gene: TRBJ2-7; clone size: many; D gene: TRBD2; V gene: TRBV6-1; CDR3 DNA: TGTGCCAGCAGGAACCGCGGGGGAGAGCAGTACTTC; CDR3 protein: CASRNRGGEQYF
J gene: TRBJ2-3; clone size: few; D gene: NA; V gene: TRBV5-1; CDR3 DNA: TGCGCCAGCAGCTTGGCTAGCGCCACAGATACGCAGTATTTT; CDR3 protein: CASSLASATDTQYF